This TCR beta chain was identified during a study of blood T cells in healthy people across ages. Total RNA extracted from each sample amounted to at least 5.5 micrograms. Through a sample-barcoded 5' primer and a J-beta primer mix, a second PCR was run for roughly 6 to 11 cycles. TCRdb called the 5' RACE reads again in MiXCR, with one record for every CDR3 protein. The top ten hold under 5% of the sample, which has approximately 1.5 million distinct CDR3 sequences, 40% to 45% seen once. Findings and caveats of the study: Percentage of naive T cells showed a strong correlation with TCR beta diversity. Per million T cells, TCR beta diversity dropped roughly linearly as age increased.

Looked up from germline, CDR1 is SGHRS and CDR2 is YFSETQ. This CDR3 spans 13 amino acids. Comments on this clonotype: Its cognate antigen is unknown.

This sequence was found in a woman under 30 in good health. The sequenced sample was blood. The chain links TRBV5-1 to TRBJ2-1; D remains ambiguous. The DNA matches TRBJ2-7 better at its end, which makes the J call doubtful. The CDR3 protein is CASSSRGVFEQYF. For the CDR3, the DNA is TGCGCCAGCAGCTCGAGAGGTGTGTTCGAGCAGTACTTC.